This T cell receptor beta chain was retrieved from a study of T cell changes during pregnancy in multiple sclerosis. V was clipped by 6 bases and J by 2 bases, with 10 bases between them. The germline CDR1 and CDR2 sequences are MDHEN and SYDVKM. CDR3 length: 14 residues. TCRdb's copy holds only in-frame clones and misses some; the assay was immunoSEQ multiplex PCR. The repertoire holds tens of thousands of clones, with roughly nine tenths as singletons. The sequencing here drew on CD4+ T cells from peripheral blood mononuclear cells, taken before pregnancy. The chain couples TRBV28 to TRBJ1-4, with D possibly being TRBD1 (5 bases). The sequence derives from a female donor with multiple sclerosis, enrolled in a pregnancy study. CDR3: CASSIGGTNEKLFF. DNA of the CDR3: TGTGCCAGCAGCATCGGGGGGACTAATGAAAAACTGTTTTTT.